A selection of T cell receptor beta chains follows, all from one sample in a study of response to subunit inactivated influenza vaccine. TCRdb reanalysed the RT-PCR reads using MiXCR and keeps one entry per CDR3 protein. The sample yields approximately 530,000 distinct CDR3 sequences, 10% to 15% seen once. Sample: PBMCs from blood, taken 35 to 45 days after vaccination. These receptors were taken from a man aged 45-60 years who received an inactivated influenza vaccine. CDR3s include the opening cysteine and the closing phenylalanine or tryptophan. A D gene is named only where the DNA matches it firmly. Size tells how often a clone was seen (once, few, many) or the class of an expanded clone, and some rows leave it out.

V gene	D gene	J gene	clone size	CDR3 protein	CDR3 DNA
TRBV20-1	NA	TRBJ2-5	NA	CSARGGFAGETQYF	TGCAGTGCTAGAGGGGGTTTTGCGGGAGAGACCCAGTACTTC
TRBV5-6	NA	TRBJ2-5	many	CASSFWEQETQYF	TGTGCCAGCAGCTTTTGGGAACAAGAGACCCAGTACTTC
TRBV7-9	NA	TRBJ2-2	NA	CASVWSVTGELFF	TGTGCCAGCGTTTGGAGTGTGACCGGGGAGCTGTTTTTT
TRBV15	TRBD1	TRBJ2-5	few	CATSRGTVQETQYF	TGTGCCACCAGCAGGGGGACAGTCCAAGAGACCCAGTACTTC
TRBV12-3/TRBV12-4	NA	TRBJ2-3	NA	CASSYTPTGTQYF	TGTGCCAGCAGTTACACTCCCACGGGTACGCAGTATTTT
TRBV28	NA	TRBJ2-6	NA	CASSLFRDSGANVLTF	TGTGCCAGCAGTTTATTTCGGGACTCTGGGGCCAACGTCCTGACTTTC
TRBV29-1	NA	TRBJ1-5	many	CSVAQGRQQPQHF	TGCAGCGTTGCCCAGGGGCGCCAGCAGCCCCAGCATTTT
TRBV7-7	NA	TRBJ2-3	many	CASSLGISTDTQYF	TGTGCTAGCAGCTTAGGGATAAGCACAGATACGCAGTATTTT
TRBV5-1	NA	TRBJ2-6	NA	CASRRKLSDRTNAGANVLTF	TGCGCCAGCAGAAGGAAACTTAGCGACAGGACCAATGCTGGGGCCAACGTCCTGACTTTC
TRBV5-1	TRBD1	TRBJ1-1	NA	CASSSLTGRNTEAFF	TGCGCCAGCAGCAGCCTGACAGGGCGGAACACTGAAGCTTTCTTT
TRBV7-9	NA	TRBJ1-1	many	CASSPQALNTEAFF	TGTGCCAGCAGCCCACAGGCCTTGAACACTGAAGCTTTCTTT
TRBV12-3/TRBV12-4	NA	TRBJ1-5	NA	CASSLGSSGPINQPQHF	TGTGCCAGCAGTTTAGGTTCATCGGGACCGATCAATCAGCCCCAGCATTTT
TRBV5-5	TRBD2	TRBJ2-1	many	CASSFGTSGYNEQFF	TGTGCCAGCAGCTTCGGGACTAGCGGCTACAATGAGCAGTTCTTC
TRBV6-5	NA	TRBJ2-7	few	CASSYSTGLQYF	TGTGCCAGCAGTTACTCGACTGGCCTTCAGTACTTC
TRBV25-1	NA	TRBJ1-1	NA	CASNGHAGTEAFF	TGTGCCAGCAATGGCCACGCAGGGACTGAAGCTTTCTTT
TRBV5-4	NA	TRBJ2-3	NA	CASSSGAGWVGTDTQYF	TGTGCCAGCAGCTCTGGAGCTGGCTGGGTAGGGACAGATACGCAGTATTTT
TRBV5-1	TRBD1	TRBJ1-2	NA	CASSLGLQGALGYTF	TGCGCCAGCAGCTTGGGCTTGCAGGGGGCGCTTGGCTACACCTTC
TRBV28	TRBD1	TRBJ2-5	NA	CASRRTGTGRQETQYF	TGTGCCAGCAGGCGGACCGGGACAGGTCGACAAGAGACCCAGTACTTC
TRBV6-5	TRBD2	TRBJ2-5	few	CASSYSASGGAWETQYF	TGTGCCAGCAGTTACTCGGCTAGCGGGGGGGCCTGGGAGACCCAGTACTTC
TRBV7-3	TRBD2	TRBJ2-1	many	CASSPLAGAYNEQFF	TGTGCCAGCAGCCCCCTCGCGGGAGCCTACAATGAGCAGTTCTTC
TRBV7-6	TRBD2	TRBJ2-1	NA	CASSAGTSGGRYNEQFF	TGTGCCAGCAGCGCCGGGACTAGCGGGGGGAGATACAATGAGCAGTTCTTC
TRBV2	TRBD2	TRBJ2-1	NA	CASSEPTSPSYNEQFF	TGTGCCAGCAGCGAGCCGACTAGCCCTTCCTACAATGAGCAGTTCTTC
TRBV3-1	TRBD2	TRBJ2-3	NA	CASSQGRRLADPDTQYF	TGTGCCAGCAGCCAAGGGAGAAGACTAGCGGATCCAGATACGCAGTATTTT
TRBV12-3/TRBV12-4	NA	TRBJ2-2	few	CASSSTKRPNTGELFF	TGTGCCAGCAGTTCCACGAAACGGCCGAACACCGGGGAGCTGTTTTTT
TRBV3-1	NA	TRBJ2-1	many	CASSQDQGTEQFF	TGTGCCAGCAGCCAAGATCAAGGCACGGAGCAGTTCTTC
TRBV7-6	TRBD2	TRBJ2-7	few	CASSSWEGLSYEQYF	TGTGCCAGCAGCTCCTGGGAGGGACTTTCCTACGAGCAGTACTTC
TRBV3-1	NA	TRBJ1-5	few	CASSQTHSGQPQHF	TGTGCCAGCAGCCAAACCCATAGCGGTCAGCCCCAGCATTTT
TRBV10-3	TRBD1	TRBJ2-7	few	CAISRTGGLDYEQYF	TGTGCCATCAGCCGGACAGGGGGTCTTGATTACGAGCAGTACTTC
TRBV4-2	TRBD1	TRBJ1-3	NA	CASSLTGMNTIYF	TGTGCCAGCAGCTTGACAGGGATGAACACCATATATTTT
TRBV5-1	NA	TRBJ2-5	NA	CASRKEGAQYF	TGCGCCAGCAGAAAAGAGGGAGCCCAGTACTTC
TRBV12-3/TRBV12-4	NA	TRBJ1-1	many	CASSLVDLGFAEAFF	TGTGCCAGCAGTTTAGTAGACCTGGGTTTCGCTGAAGCTTTCTTT
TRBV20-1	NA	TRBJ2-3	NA	CSARNSPRSTDTQYF	TGCAGTGCTAGAAATTCCCCAAGGTCCACAGATACGCAGTATTTT
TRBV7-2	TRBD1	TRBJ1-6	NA	CASSTLRGRSYNSPLHF	TGTGCCAGCAGCACCCTCAGGGGGCGATCCTATAATTCACCCCTCCACTTT
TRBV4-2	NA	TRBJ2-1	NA	CASSQGGLEQFF	TGTGCCAGCAGCCAAGGGGGCTTGGAGCAGTTCTTC
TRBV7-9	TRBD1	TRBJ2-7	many	CASSSGTGSSYEQYF	TGTGCCAGCAGTTCCGGGACAGGGAGCTCCTACGAGCAGTACTTC
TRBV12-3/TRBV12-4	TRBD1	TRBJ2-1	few	CASSLDLRGPRHEQFF	TGTGCCAGCAGTTTAGATCTTAGGGGGCCCCGTCACGAGCAGTTCTTC
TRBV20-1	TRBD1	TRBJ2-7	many	CSAVTGTANFREQYF	TGCAGTGCTGTTACCGGGACAGCTAATTTCCGCGAGCAGTACTTC
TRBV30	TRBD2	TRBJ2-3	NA	CAWSPPAGGTDTQYF	TGTGCCTGGAGTCCGCCCGCGGGGGGCACAGATACGCAGTATTTT
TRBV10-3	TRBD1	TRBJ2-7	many	CAIKPGQGSHEQYF	TGTGCCATCAAGCCGGGACAGGGGTCCCACGAGCAGTACTTC
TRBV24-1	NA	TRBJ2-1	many	CATSDTQDRTSNEQFF	TGTGCCACCAGTGATACCCAGGACAGAACCTCCAATGAGCAGTTCTTC
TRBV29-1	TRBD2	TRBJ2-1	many	CSGSGGEGYNEQFF	TGCAGCGGTAGCGGGGGGGAAGGGTACAATGAGCAGTTCTTC
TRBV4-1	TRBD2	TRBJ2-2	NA	CASSQGLLAGYTGELFF	TGCGCCAGCAGCCAAGGCTTACTAGCGGGGTACACCGGGGAGCTGTTTTTT
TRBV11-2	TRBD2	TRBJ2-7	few	CASSFTGLAHQTYEQYF	TGTGCCAGCAGCTTTACGGGACTAGCCCACCAAACTTACGAGCAGTACTTC
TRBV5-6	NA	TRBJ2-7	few	CASSLGGTPKQYF	TGTGCCAGCAGCTTGGGTGGGACCCCCAAGCAGTACTTC
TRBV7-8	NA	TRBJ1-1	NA	CASSLGANYGNTEAFF	TGTGCCAGCAGCTTAGGTGCGAACTACGGGAACACTGAAGCTTTCTTT
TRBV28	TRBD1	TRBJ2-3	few	CASSPQGARTDTQYF	TGTGCCAGCAGCCCACAGGGGGCGAGAACAGATACGCAGTATTTT
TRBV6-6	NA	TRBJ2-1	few	CASSYRQDNEQFF	TGTGCCAGCAGTTACCGCCAAGACAATGAGCAGTTCTTC
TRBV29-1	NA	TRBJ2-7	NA	CSVLTASYEQYF	TGCAGCGTTCTTACGGCATCCTACGAGCAGTACTTC
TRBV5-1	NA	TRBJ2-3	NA	CASSLRGASTDTQYF	TGCGCCAGCAGCTTGAGGGGGGCGAGCACAGATACGCAGTATTTT
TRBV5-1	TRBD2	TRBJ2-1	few	CASSFGGDNEQFF	TGCGCCAGCAGCTTTGGGGGGGACAATGAGCAGTTCTTC
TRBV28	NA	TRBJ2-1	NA	CASSLGLGAGEQFF	TGTGCCAGCAGTTTAGGACTGGGAGCGGGTGAGCAGTTCTTC